The rows below give T cell receptor beta chains drawn from one sample of a study of T cell responses to AZD1222 COVID-19 vaccine. Produced via immunoSEQ multiplex PCR; TCRdb's table is partial and in-frame only. The profile shows 95,000 to 120,000 clones, approximately 89% of them singletons. The sample in question was peripheral blood, obtained on day 0 of MenACWY control vaccination. All receptors come from an adult in good health. CDR3s include the opening cysteine and the closing phenylalanine or tryptophan. The D gene is left open where the match is weak. Size is stated for part of the rows, as once, few or many counts, or as a class when the clone is expanded.

d_call j_call v_call clone_size cdr3_nt cdr3_aa
TRBD2 TRBJ2-1 TRBV2 . TGTGCCAGCAGTGAATGGGGCGGGGGGACCTACAATGAGCAGTTCTTC CASSEWGGGTYNEQFF
. TRBJ1-2 TRBV28 . TGTGCCAGCAGTTTGAACTATGGCTACACCTTC CASSLNYGYTF
. TRBJ1-2 TRBV6-2/TRBV6-3 . TGTGCCAGCAGTCACCATGATCCACATAACTATGGCTACACCTTC CASSHHDPHNYGYTF
. TRBJ1-2 TRBV6-5 once TGTGCCAGCAGTTACTCGCCCGGCGGTAACTATGGCTACACCTTC CASSYSPGGNYGYTF
. TRBJ2-2 TRBV7-9 . TGTGCCAGCAGTTCGACAGGTACCACCGGGGAGCTGTTTTTT CASSSTGTTGELFF
TRBD2 TRBJ2-7 TRBV9 . TGTGCCAGCAGCCCGGGGGGGCCTCCCTACGAGCAGTACTTC CASSPGGPPYEQYF
. TRBJ1-2 TRBV4-2 . TGTGCCAGCAGCCAGGAATATGGCTACACCTTC CASSQEYGYTF
TRBD2 TRBJ2-5 TRBV2 . TGTGCCAGCAGACCGACTAGCGGGGGGAGAGAGACCCAGTACTTC CASRPTSGGRETQYF
TRBD2 TRBJ2-3 TRBV7-3 . TGTGCCAGCAGCTTAAGAGCGGGGGCCTTCACAGATACGCAGTATTTT CASSLRAGAFTDTQYF
. TRBJ2-6 TRBV28 . TGTGCCAGCAACAGGGCAAGCTCTGGGGCCAACGTCCTGACTTTC CASNRASSGANVLTF
. TRBJ1-1 TRBV3-1/TRBV3-2 . TGTGCCAGCAGCCAGCAAGGGGGGAACACTGAAGCTTTCTTT CASSQQGGNTEAFF
TRBD1 TRBJ2-2 TRBV7-2 . TGTGCCAGCAGCCTAAGACAGGGGGCAGGGACCGGGGAGCTGTTTTTT CASSLRQGAGTGELFF
. TRBJ1-3 TRBV19 . TGTGCCAGTACTTTGGTGGGTGCTGGAAACACCATATATTTT CASTLVGAGNTIYF
. TRBJ2-7 TRBV6-6 . TGTGCCAGCAGTTGGAGTCTGTCCTACGAGCAGTACTTC CASSWSLSYEQYF
TRBD1 TRBJ1-6 TRBV5-8 . TGTGCCAGCAGCAGCCGGGACAGCGGTAGATCACCCCTCCACTTT CASSSRDSGRSPLHF
. TRBJ1-4 TRBV4-2 . TGTGCCAGCAGCCCGTATCCCGATAATGAAAAACTGTTTTTT CASSPYPDNEKLFF
. TRBJ1-1 TRBV6-5 once TGTGCCAGCAGTTACAGGGTAGAGAACACTGAAGCTTTCTTT CASSYRVENTEAFF
. TRBJ2-7 TRBV7-2 . TGTGCCAGCAGCAGCTCCGGGACAAGGACTCACGAGCAGTACTTC CASSSSGTRTHEQYF
. TRBJ2-3 TRBV6-5 . TGTGCCAGCAGTTACACAGCTTACGATACGCAGTATTTT CASSYTAYDTQYF
. TRBJ1-2 TRBV6-5 once TGTGCCAGCGGGGATGATGTACGGGGCTATGGCTACACCTTC CASGDDVRGYGYTF
. TRBJ1-5 TRBV27 . TGTGCCAGCAGTCCGGGGACAAGAAAGGGGCCCCAGCATTTT CASSPGTRKGPQHF
. TRBJ1-5 TRBV2 . TGTGCCAGCAGCGGCCCGGGAGGGTCTCAGCCCCAGCATTTT CASSGPGGSQPQHF
. TRBJ1-1 TRBV10-1 . TGCGCCAGCAGTGACCCAGGGAGTCCTGAGAAAGCTTTCTTT CASSDPGSPEKAFF
. TRBJ2-2 TRBV5-4 . TGTGCCAGCAGCTTGTGGGTCGAAGTACCCGGGGAGCTGTTTTTT CASSLWVEVPGELFF
TRBD1 TRBJ2-2 TRBV4-2 . TGTGCCAGCACCGGGACAGCCAACACCGGGGAGCTGTTTTTT CASTGTANTGELFF
TRBD1 TRBJ1-2 TRBV19 . TGTGCCAGTACCCCGGGACAGGGGTATGGCTACACCTTC CASTPGQGYGYTF
. TRBJ2-7 TRBV7-3 . TGTGCCAGCAGCTTAGGACAGCGGGGAAACGAGCAGTACTTC CASSLGQRGNEQYF
. TRBJ2-7 TRBV5-4 . TGTGCCAGCAGCTTGGTGGGGGCGTCCGACGAGCAGTACTTC CASSLVGASDEQYF
. TRBJ1-1 TRBV7-9 . TGTGCCAGCAGCTGGGCGGGGGCAGACACTGAAGCTTTCTTT CASSWAGADTEAFF
. TRBJ1-3 TRBV2 . TGTGCCAGCGGGGGGACGGTTGGAAACACCATATATTTT CASGGTVGNTIYF
. TRBJ2-1 TRBV14 . TGTGCCAGCAGCCAAGAGGGCAGGGGCTCCTACAATGAGCAGTTCTTC CASSQEGRGSYNEQFF
. TRBJ2-7 TRBV4-3 . TGCGCCAGCAGCCAAGATTCCTGGGCTCCCTCCTACGAGCAGTACTTC CASSQDSWAPSYEQYF
. TRBJ2-7 TRBV27 once TGTGCCAGCAGTTCTCTCCTTACAACCGCCTACGAGCAGTACTTC CASSSLLTTAYEQYF
. TRBJ1-6 TRBV7-9 . TGTGCCAGCAGCTTAGGGACCCACCGGAATTCACCCCTCCACTTT CASSLGTHRNSPLHF